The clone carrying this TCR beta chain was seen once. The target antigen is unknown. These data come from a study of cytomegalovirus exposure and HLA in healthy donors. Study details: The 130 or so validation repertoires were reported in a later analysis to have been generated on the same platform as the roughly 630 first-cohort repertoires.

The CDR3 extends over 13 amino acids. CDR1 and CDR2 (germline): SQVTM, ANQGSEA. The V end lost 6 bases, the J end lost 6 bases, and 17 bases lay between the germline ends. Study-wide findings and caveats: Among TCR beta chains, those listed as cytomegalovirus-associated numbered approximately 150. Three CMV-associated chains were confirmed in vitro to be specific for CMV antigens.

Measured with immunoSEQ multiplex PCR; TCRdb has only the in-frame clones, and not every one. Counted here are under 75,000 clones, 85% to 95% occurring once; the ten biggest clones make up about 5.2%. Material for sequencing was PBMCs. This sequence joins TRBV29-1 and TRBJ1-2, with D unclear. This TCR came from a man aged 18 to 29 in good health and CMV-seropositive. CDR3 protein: CSVGSVGADGYTF. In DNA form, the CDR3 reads TGCAGCGTCGGTTCAGTGGGCGCCGATGGCTACACCTTC.